Below, 10 T cell receptor beta chains from the same sample are listed, as sequenced in a study of blood T cell repertoires in COVID-19. Here immunoSEQ multiplex PCR was the method, and the copy in TCRdb shows in-frame clones only, minus some. This table holds about 130,000 clones, about four fifths found once. Sequencing input: peripheral blood. The receptors come from a man aged 25 to 45 with COVID-19, enrolled during active disease.

This clone was seen once. The chain has TRBV5-1 and TRBJ1-2; D may be TRBD1 (5 bases). V was trimmed by 0 bases and J by 2 bases, leaving 17 bases between them. The CDR3 loop spans 17 amino acids. The germline V gene encodes CDR1 SGHRS and CDR2 YFSETQ. CDR3 nucleotide sequence: TGCGCCAGCAGCTTGGGACAGAGCCCCCGTATAAACTATGGCTACACCTTC. Translation: CASSLGQSPRINYGYTF.

The J gene is TRBJ1-1, the V gene TRBV2; 7 nucleotides match TRBD1. Germline CDR1 is SNHLY and CDR2 is FYNNEI. V gave up 6 bases and J gave up 10 bases; unmatched junction bases: 14. CDR3 length: 14 amino acids. The CDR3 spells CASRAGGLGLGAFF. The CDR3 region has the DNA TGTGCCAGCAGAGCAGGGGGTCTTGGGTTAGGAGCTTTCTTT.

The table lists this clone with a few counts. CDR3 region: CASSSSGALSYEQYF. In nucleotides, the CDR3 is TGTGCCAGCAGCAGCTCGGGAGCTTTGTCCTACGAGCAGTACTTC. This chain uses TRBV5-4 with TRBJ2-7; possibly TRBD2 for D (6 bases). The CDR3 totals 15 residues. Germline CDR1 and CDR2: SGHNT and YYREEE (reference sequence). V dropped 4 bases and J dropped 1 base, with 15 bases sitting between them. Variable domain in full (rest from reference TRBV5-4 and TRBJ2-7): ETGVTQSPTHLIKTRGQQVTLRCSSQSGHNTVSWYQQALGQGPQFIFQYYREEENGRGNFPPRFSGLQFPNYSSELNVNALELDDSALYLCASSSSGALSYEQYFGPGTRLTVT.

The V gene is TRBV4-1, the J gene TRBJ2-4; 9 bases are a match to TRBD2. The V segment lost 6 bases and the J segment 0 bases; nucleotides outside the gene matches: 6. In germline, CDR1 is MGHRA, CDR2 YSYEKL. CDR3 size: 16 residues. The CDR3 region has the DNA TGCGCCAGCAGAATGGTAGCGGGGGAAGCCAAAAACATTCAGTACTTC. This sequence encodes CASRMVAGEAKNIQYF.

This chain connects TRBV11-2 to TRBJ2-7; possibly TRBD2 for D (6 bases). Germline V gene sequence: CDR1 SGHAT, CDR2 FQNNGV. The V end was cut by 1 base, the J end by 2 bases, with 12 bases between. This CDR3 region has 15 residues. For the CDR3, the DNA is TGTGCCAGCAGCTTAGGGTATGGCGGGACCTACGAGCAGTACTTC. It encodes CASSLGYGGTYEQYF.

The CDR3 DNA follows: TGTGCCAGCAGCCAAGGCGTAGGGGGTTCAGATACGCAGTATTTT. Translation: CASSQGVGGSDTQYF. The chain has TRBV4-2 and TRBJ2-3; tentative D call: TRBD1 (6 bases). The CDR3 has 15 amino acids. The germline gives CDR1 LGHNA, CDR2 YNFKEQ. Between the trimmed V and J ends, which lost 1 base and 4 bases, there was a span of 12 bases.

The chain is built from TRBV3-1 (or the pseudogene TRBV3-2) and TRBJ1-2; 7 positions match TRBD1. CDR3 length equals 13 residues. CDR1 is LGHDT, CDR2 YNNKEL, per germline (reference sequence). Trimming cost V 6 bases and J 8 bases; bases outside gene matches: 9. In DNA, the CDR3 is TGTGCCAGCAGTAAAGAGGGGGCTTGGGGCTACACCTTC. Its translation: CASSKEGAWGYTF.

The V and J genes are TRBV3-1 (or the pseudogene TRBV3-2) and TRBJ1-5; TRBD1 matches at 9 bases. From germline, CDR1 is LGHDT and CDR2 YNNKEL (reference sequence). With V trimmed by 5 bases and J by 5 bases, 7 bases remained unmatched. The CDR3 consists of 15 residues. This chain's CDR3 is CASSFGQGMYQPQHF. CDR3 DNA: TGTGCCAGCAGCTTTGGACAGGGGATGTATCAGCCCCAGCATTTT.

The chain employs TRBV4-1 and TRBJ2-7; TRBD1 might be the D (6 bases). The germline V gene has CDR1 MGHRA and CDR2 YSYEKL. The V gene lost 3 bases and the J gene lost 4 bases, with 16 bases spanning the gap. This CDR3 is 15 amino acids long. The CDR3 reads CASSQFRTDLYEQYF. The DNA for the CDR3 is TGCGCCAGCAGCCAGTTCAGGACAGATCTTTACGAGCAGTACTTC.

The table lists this clone with a count of one. The chain joins TRBV27 to TRBJ1-3, with no clear D. This CDR3 region has 15 residues. Germline CDR1 MNHEY, CDR2 SMNVEV (reference sequence). The ends were cut back, 5 bases at V and 4 bases at J, with 15 bases in the middle. The DNA of the CDR3 is TGTGCCAGCAGTCCCTTTCCGGAGTCCGGAAACACCATATATTTT. Protein: CASSPFPESGNTIYF.